A selection of T cell receptor beta chains follows, all from one sample in a study of vaccination and CD4 T cells after COVID-19. The antigens of these receptors remain unknown. Each CDR3 protein gets one entry after TCRdb re-called the PCR reads with MiXCR. This sample yields around 20,000 distinct CDR3 sequences, of which about 50% are seen a single time; about 5% belongs to the top ten. Sequenced sample: CD4+ T cells from blood, cultured in vitro. The receptors here all came from a human donor who had recovered from COVID-19. CDR3s leave out the opening cysteine and the closing phenylalanine or tryptophan. Each record gives: V gene, J gene, CDR3 protein.

TRBV6-1,TRBJ1-3,ASSYLGQGNTIY
TRBV5-4,TRBJ2-4,ASSFQGRNIQY
TRBV2,TRBJ2-7,ASSEGFEQY
TRBV29-1,TRBJ1-1,SGQGGDLEAF
TRBV6-1,TRBJ2-5,ASSPGTSGGAATQY
TRBV18,TRBJ2-7,ASSPWADRMDEQY
TRBV12-3/TRBV12-4,TRBJ1-1,ASSLSTTGNTEAF
TRBV6-1,TRBJ1-6,ASSEARGQVNSPLH
TRBV20-1,TRBJ2-3,SANTLMGTTDTQY
TRBV28,TRBJ2-7,ASSFLGQSSYEQY
TRBV7-9,TRBJ2-1,ASSLEVDGRARNEQF
TRBV20-1,TRBJ1-1,SATLGGSNTEAF
TRBV19,TRBJ2-2,ASSARLDTGELF
TRBV6-2/TRBV6-3,TRBJ2-1,ASSPRVAGGPNEQF
TRBV19,TRBJ1-2,ASSTPRDGGRGYT
TRBV7-3,TRBJ1-2,ASSSTGTGNYGYT
TRBV6-5,TRBJ1-2,ASSYSSKGGPGYT
TRBV28,TRBJ1-1,ASSHWQGSEAF
TRBV27,TRBJ2-7,ASSPPPERAGAEQY
TRBV30,TRBJ1-2,AWKGRGGAGGYT
TRBV7-9,TRBJ2-3,ASSFSGSTDTQY
TRBV7-9,NA,ASSQAGQLSEQY
TRBV24-1,TRBJ1-2,ATSDPRRRGHGYT
TRBV18,TRBJ1-2,ASSLSGTLLNYGYT
TRBV2,TRBJ2-1,ASSSTRMGTGGNEQF
TRBV25-1,TRBJ1-6,ASSAGTDNSPLH
TRBV20-1,TRBJ2-1,SAAPTSASNGQF
TRBV3-1,TRBJ2-2,ASRTWTGANTGELF
TRBV12-3/TRBV12-4,TRBJ1-5,ASSSQGDQPQH
TRBV30,TRBJ1-2,AWSGTGDYGYT
TRBV11-2,TRBJ2-2,ASSQGDTGELF